The clone carrying this T cell receptor (beta chain) was recorded only once. What it recognizes is unknown. These data are taken from a study of T cell repertoires in cytomegalovirus infection. In TCRdb, the reads were re-called with MiXCR into one record per CDR3 protein. The sample holds 650,000 to 900,000 distinct CDR3 sequences, 25% to 35% seen once. The junction had 5 bases not matched to a gene; V was cut back by 5 bases and J by 5 bases. The CDR3 is made up of 14 amino acids. Germline CDR1 reads SEHNR; CDR2 reads FQNEAQ (reference sequence). The J gene is TRBJ1-1, the V gene TRBV7-9; TRBD1 aligns across 10 bases. Sequencing was performed on cultured CD8+ T cells from PBMCs, taken from culture after CMV antigen stimulation. This TCR was recovered from a human donor in good health (CMV status not recorded). Some clones in this sample may be carry-over from other donors' samples. CDR3 sequence (DNA): TGTGCCAGCAGCCTTGACAGGGGGCAGACTGAAGCTTTCTTT. Its translation: CASSLDRGQTEAFF.